This TCR beta chain was recorded in a study of blood T cell repertoires in COVID-19. J was trimmed by 1 base and V by 6 bases; bases with no gene match: 6. This CDR3 spans 15 amino acids. CDR1 and CDR2 from the germline V gene are MNHEY and SMNVEV (reference sequence). TCRdb's table, derived via immunoSEQ multiplex PCR, lists solely in-frame clones and lacks some. This sample has some 250,000 clones; about four fifths occur once, and the top ten carry roughly 5%. The sequence was obtained from a man at least 80 years old with acute or convalescent COVID-19. Sequenced sample: peripheral blood. The rearrangement links TRBV27 to TRBJ2-3, with 8 positions matching TRBD1. The CDR3 loop reads CASRWTGSGTDTQYF. CDR3 DNA sequence: TGTGCCAGCAGGTGGACAGGGTCAGGCACAGATACGCAGTATTTT.